Listed here are 25 T cell receptor beta chains from one sample, sequenced in a study of spatial heterogeneity in lung cancer. TCRdb re-derived calls from the 5' RACE reads in MiXCR, one entry per CDR3 protein. The table lists about 6,900 distinct CDR3 sequences, 3.9% of them singletons. Regarding time point: sample taken at primary tumor resection. Unsorted samples of tumor, nontumor lung or frozen PBMC had their whole RNA sequenced. The source material was normal lung tissue next to the tumor, sampled at surgery. The receptor source for this set is a female donor with early-stage non-small cell lung cancer.

Concerning this clonotype itself: This beta chain appears as a stray read in a library generated for alpha chains; its size is not informative. CDR3 protein: CSARGEANTEAFF. In nucleotides, the CDR3 is TGCAGTGCTAGAGGTGAGGCAAACACTGAAGCTTTCTTT. This rearrangement joins TRBV20-1 to TRBJ1-1; D not resolved. Trimming stripped 1 base from V and 2 bases from J, with 8 bases between. Germline loops: CDR1 DFQATT, CDR2 SNEGSKA (reference sequence). This CDR3 has 13 residues.

Ten or more counts support this clonotype. For a library built for alpha chains, this beta chain is a stray read; little rests on its size. The chain has TRBV18 and TRBJ1-5; unclear D gene. Germline-derived CDR1 and CDR2 are KGHSH and LQKENI. Between the trimmed V and J ends, which lost 1 base and 5 bases, there was a span of 6 bases. The CDR3 is 13 amino acids. The DNA for the CDR3 is TGTGCCAGCTCACCACAGGGAGATCAGCCCCAGCATTTT. Translated, it gives CASSPQGDQPQHF. The full variable domain, with the rest looked up from reference TRBV18 and TRBJ1-5, is NAGVMQNPRHLVRRRGQEARLRCSPMKGHSHVYWYRQLPEEGLKFMVYLQKENIIDESGMPKERFSAEFPKEGPSILRIQQVVRGDSAAYFCASSPQGDQPQHFGDGTRLSIL.

Judged by abundance, this clonotype is medium-sized. For a library built for alpha chains, this beta chain is a stray read; little rests on its size. The gene calls are TRBV4-2 and TRBJ2-7, with a tentative D call TRBD1 (6 bases). The CDR3 runs to 14 residues. Germline-derived CDR1 and CDR2 are LGHNA and YNFKEQ. V lost 0 bases and J 5 bases, leaving 11 bases between the germline ends. The CDR3, as DNA: TGTGCCAGCAGCCAAGATCCAGGGGCCAACGAGCAGTACTTC. This encodes CASSQDPGANEQYF.

This clonotype ranks as medium-sized. A library prepared for alpha chains yielded this beta chain as an off-target read; its size is of little meaning. This sequence joins TRBV9 and TRBJ2-5, with TRBD1 matching 8 bases. Germline assignment: CDR1 SGDLS and CDR2 YYNGEE. CDR3 length: 16 residues. Losses at the gene ends were 0 bases for V and 3 bases for J; bases not matched to a gene: 7. CDR3 residues: CASSVGPGQGEETQYF. The CDR3 nucleotides are TGTGCCAGCAGCGTAGGGCCTGGACAGGGCGAAGAGACCCAGTACTTC.

Comment on this clonotype: Compared with germline, one end of the junction differs, possibly owing to a read error. The library was built for alpha chains, so this beta chain is an off-target read and its size means little. This sequence joins TRBV27 and TRBJ2-1; D not resolved. CDR1 is MNHEY and CDR2 is SMNVEV in the germline V gene (reference sequence). The CDR3 extends over 15 amino acids. CDR3 in DNA: TGTGCCAGCAGTTTAGGCAGGTCGACCTTCAATGAGCAGTCCTTC. As protein: CASSLGRSTFNEQSF.

This clonotype was observed at least ten times. The library was prepared for alpha chains; this beta chain is a stray read, so its frequency means little. The chain recombines TRBV2 with TRBJ1-6; the D gene is possibly TRBD1 (6 bases). From germline, CDR1 is SNHLY and CDR2 FYNNEI. The CDR3 length is 15 residues. V was shortened by 5 bases and J by 7 bases, with 15 bases between the two germline ends. In DNA, the CDR3 is TGTGCCAGCAGTTTGGGGGGGGCTCGGAATTCACCCCTCCACTTT. Translating gives CASSLGGARNSPLHF. The entire variable domain, with the rest obtained from reference TRBV2 and TRBJ1-6, is as follows: EPEVTQTPSHQVTQMGQEVILRCVPISNHLYFYWYRQILGQKVEFLVSFYNNEISEKSEIFDDQFSVERPDGSNFTLKIRSTKLEDSAMYFCASSLGGARNSPLHFGNGTRLTVT.

This clonotype was recorded at least ten times. This beta chain is a stray read from a library made for alpha chains; its abundance is not meaningful. The chain is built from TRBV7-2 and TRBJ1-4, with 8 bases that match TRBD1. Per the germline V gene, CDR1 is SGHTA and CDR2 is FQGNSA. Trimming at V came to 4 bases and at J to 7 bases, leaving 5 bases not matched to a gene. This CDR3 has 14 residues. The DNA of the CDR3 is TGTGCCAGCAGCTACGGACAGGGAGCTGAAAAACTGTTTTTT. Residues: CASSYGQGAEKLFF.

Note on this clonotype: The library was prepared for alpha chains; this beta chain is a stray read, so its frequency means little. The V and J genes are TRBV20-1 and TRBJ1-5; the D gene is possibly TRBD1 (5 bases). The CDR3 contains 13 residues. Between the trimmed V and J ends, which lost 3 bases and 6 bases, there was a span of 12 bases. Germline assignment: CDR1 DFQATT and CDR2 SNEGSKA (reference sequence). In DNA, the CDR3 is TGCAGTGCTAGTCAGGGTATGAGTCAGCCCCAGCATTTT. Residues: CSASQGMSQPQHF.

On this clonotype itself: This beta chain slipped into a library made for alpha chains as a stray read, so its size is not meaningful. This chain links TRBV7-6 with TRBJ2-7; D not certain. V lost 5 bases to trimming and J lost 3 bases, with 11 bases between them. The CDR3 is made up of 13 amino acids. Germline CDR1 and CDR2: SGHVS and FNYEAQ. The CDR3 region has the DNA TGTGCCAGCAGCGTCGGGCCCAACTACGAGCAGTACTTC. Protein product: CASSVGPNYEQYF. Looking up the rest from reference TRBV7-6 and TRBJ2-7 gives the full variable domain: GAGVSQSPRYKVTKRGQDVALRCDPISGHVSLYWYRQALGQGPEFLTYFNYEAQQDKSGLPNDRFSAERPEGSISTLTIQRTEQRDSAMYRCASSVGPNYEQYFGPGTRLTVT.

This clonotype was seen at least ten times. This beta chain is a stray sequence in a library constructed for alpha chains; its clone size is not meaningful. The chain joins TRBV7-2 to TRBJ2-1; D is perhaps TRBD1 or TRBD2 (5 bases each). CDR3 length: 15 amino acids. Germline V gives CDR1 SGHTA, CDR2 FQGNSA. The V end lost 6 bases, the J end lost 3 bases, and 15 bases lay between the germline ends. The CDR3: CASRLTGTDYNEQFF. The CDR3 coding sequence is TGTGCCAGCAGACTAACCGGGACGGACTACAATGAGCAGTTCTTC.

The sample holds a few counts of this clonotype. This beta chain was picked up by a library intended for alpha chains and is off target, so its count carries little meaning. DNA for the CDR3: TGTGCCAGTAGTCCCTATCCCCTAGGGGACGGGGAGCAGTACTTC. Protein product: CASSPYPLGDGEQYF. This rearrangement joins TRBV19 to TRBJ2-7; D assignment may be TRBD1 or TRBD2 (5 bases each). CDR1 and CDR2 from the germline V gene are LNHDA and SQIVND (reference sequence). The CDR3 is 15 residues long. The ends were cut back, 5 bases at V and 7 bases at J, with 21 bases in the middle.

This clonotype was detected ten times or more. This beta chain is a stray sequence in a library constructed for alpha chains; its clone size is not meaningful. J is TRBJ2-3 and V is TRBV9, with 11 bases identical to TRBD2. Germline trimming cut 7 bases from V and 1 base from J; bases unmatched to any gene: 14. This CDR3 spans 18 amino acids. Germline CDR1 is SGDLS and CDR2 is YYNGEE. CDR3 sequence: CASSPRGSGGVGTDTQYF. As DNA, the CDR3 is TGTGCCAGCTCCCCTCGCGGTAGCGGGGGGGTCGGCACAGATACGCAGTATTTT.

This clonotype is medium-sized by share. This beta chain came through as a stray read in a library set up for alpha chains, and its size says little. The V call is TRBV2, the J call TRBJ1-2, with D uncertain. Trimming stripped 8 bases from V and 3 bases from J, with 13 bases between. Germline V gene data show CDR1 as SNHLY and CDR2 as FYNNEI. The CDR3 has 13 residues. DNA of the CDR3: TGTGCCAGCGCGGAGCTTGAGGACTATGGCTACACCTTC. It is translated as CASAELEDYGYTF.

This clonotype occurred many times. Found in a library prepared for alpha chains, this beta chain is an off-target read, and its abundance has little meaning. J is TRBJ1-1 and V is TRBV2; 7 bases match TRBD1. The germline V gene has CDR1 SNHLY and CDR2 FYNNEI. The CDR3 length is 14 residues. After removal of 8 bases from V and 4 bases from J, the junction contained 10 bases not matched to a gene. The CDR3 DNA reads as TGTGCCAGCTTTAAGACAGGGAAGCTCACTGAAGCTTTCTTT. Its translation: CASFKTGKLTEAFF.

This clonotype was picked up many times. This beta chain is a stray sequence in a library constructed for alpha chains; its clone size is not meaningful. The chain couples TRBV7-2 to TRBJ2-7; no firm D call. CDR3 length: 14 amino acids. Trimming shortened V by 3 bases and J by 3 bases, and 12 bases separated the two germline ends. Germline CDR1 reads SGHTA; CDR2 reads FQGNSA. The DNA for the CDR3 is TGTGCCAGCAGCTTCGGGCCACTAATCTACGAGCAGTACTTC. Residues: CASSFGPLIYEQYF.

This clonotype was observed at least ten times. This beta chain came through as a stray read in a library set up for alpha chains, and its size says little. The chain has TRBV28 and TRBJ2-3, with TRBD1 matching over 12 bases. In germline, CDR1 is MDHEN, CDR2 SYDVKM. V trimming: 0 bases; J trimming: 5 bases; junction bases outside the gene matches: 6. The CDR3 length is 17 residues. The CDR3 coding sequence is TGTGCCAGCAGTTTATGGGGACAGGGGGCATCTGTAGATACGCAGTATTTT. Residues: CASSLWGQGASVDTQYF.

There are many counts of this clonotype. The library was prepared for alpha chains; this beta chain is a stray read, so its frequency means little. The chain joins TRBV7-3 to TRBJ1-5; D is perhaps TRBD1 (5 bases). The germline gives CDR1 SGHTA, CDR2 FQGTGA. The CDR3 length is 13 residues. Trimming left V 5 bases short and J 4 bases short, with 9 bases between. The CDR3 DNA is TGTGCCAGCAGCGCAGGGACGAATCAGCCCCAGCATTTT. Amino acids: CASSAGTNQPQHF.

This clonotype was counted many times. This beta chain was picked up by a library intended for alpha chains and is off target, so its count carries little meaning. The rearrangement links TRBV20-1 to TRBJ1-4; D ambiguous. Germline V lookup: CDR1 DFQATT, CDR2 SNEGSKA (reference sequence). V was shortened by 3 bases and J by 0 bases, with 5 bases between the two germline ends. CDR3 size: 13 residues. DNA for the CDR3: TGCAGTGCTAGCTCAGCAACTAATGAAAAACTGTTTTTT. Amino acid sequence: CSASSATNEKLFF.

This clonotype was counted at least ten times. This beta chain turned up in a library designed for alpha chains; as an off-target read, its abundance says little. The chain couples TRBV25-1 to TRBJ1-6, with D uncertain. The CDR3 sequence is 13 residues long. The germline V gene encodes CDR1 MGHDK and CDR2 SYGVNS. The ends were cut back, 2 bases at V and 10 bases at J, with 9 bases in the middle. Here the CDR3 DNA reads TGTGCCAGCAGTGAAAAATTGGCCTCACCCCTCCACTTT. Translated: CASSEKLASPLHF.

This clonotype was detected ten times or more. With the library built for alpha chains, this beta chain is off target and its frequency is not meaningful. The chain recombines TRBV5-4 with TRBJ2-1; D gene unclear. This CDR3 has 12 amino acids. CDR1 is SGHNT, CDR2 YYREEE, per germline (reference sequence). Trimming shortened V by 4 bases and J by 9 bases, and 11 bases separated the two germline ends. The CDR3 region is CASSPITGEQFF. CDR3 DNA: TGTGCCAGCAGCCCTATTACTGGTGAGCAGTTCTTC.

The sample holds many counts of this clonotype. With the library built for alpha chains, this beta chain is off target and its frequency is not meaningful. The chain uses TRBV20-1 and TRBJ1-2; perhaps TRBD1 as D (6 bases). The germline V gene encodes CDR1 DFQATT and CDR2 SNEGSKA (reference sequence). V was trimmed by 2 bases and J by 1 base, leaving 14 bases between them. The CDR3 loop spans 15 amino acids. Here the CDR3 reads CSARRGGALNYGYTF. CDR3 nucleotides: TGCAGTGCTAGACGTGGGGGGGCCCTTAACTATGGCTACACCTTC.

This clonotype rates as medium-sized. Being off target in a library aimed at alpha chains, this beta chain has a size of little meaning. The chain recombines TRBV11-2 with TRBJ2-5, with 9 nucleotides matching TRBD2. The CDR3 runs 15 residues. With V trimmed by 5 bases and J by 4 bases, 8 bases remained unmatched. Germline V gene lookup returns CDR1 SGHAT and CDR2 FQNNGV. The CDR3 DNA is TGTGCCAGCAGCCCGGGGGGACTAGCCGCAGAGACCCAGTACTTC. Amino acid sequence: CASSPGGLAAETQYF.

This clonotype has ten or more counts. This beta chain is a stray read from a library made for alpha chains; its abundance is not meaningful. This chain connects TRBV11-2 to TRBJ2-5; D is undetermined. Trimming removed 2 bases at V and 4 bases at J, with 11 bases between. CDR1 SGHAT and CDR2 FQNNGV come from the germline V gene. This CDR3 spans 14 amino acids. DNA of the CDR3: TGTGCCAGCAGCTTAAGTCTAGGCGGAGAGACCCAGTACTTC. Its protein is CASSLSLGGETQYF.

This clonotype was counted at least ten times. Because the library targeted alpha chains, this beta chain is an off-target read whose size means little. The CDR3 protein is CASEWRGAGQETQYF. CDR3 in DNA: TGTGCCAGCGAATGGCGGGGGGCCGGACAAGAGACCCAGTACTTC. The rearrangement uses TRBV7-9 and TRBJ2-5; 8 nucleotides agree with TRBD2. With V trimmed by 8 bases and J by 2 bases, 10 bases remained unmatched. Germline V gives CDR1 SEHNR, CDR2 FQNEAQ (reference sequence). The CDR3 is made up of 15 amino acids.

This clonotype has ten or more counts. Because this beta chain is a stray read in a library intended to capture alpha chains, its abundance should not be given much weight. The rearrangement uses TRBV21-1 and TRBJ1-5. TRBV21-1 is annotated as a pseudogene. The CDR3 consists of 15 residues. The CDR3 loop is CASSKEGRQNQPQHF. The CDR3 bases are TGTGCCAGCAGCAAAGAGGGTAGGCAGAATCAGCCCCAGCATTTT.